The clone carrying this T cell receptor (beta chain) was recorded a few times. Antigen specificity is unknown. The sample comes from a study of post-analysis software for immune sequencing data. Study-level findings and limits: Significantly decreased normalized Chao1 diversity was recorded for multiple sclerosis patients relative to controls. TRBV5-6, TRBV5-1 and TRBV20-1 were among several TRBV segments more frequent in patients than controls.

From germline, CDR1 is SGHRS and CDR2 YFSETQ. This CDR3 is built from 15 residues. V gave up 4 bases and J gave up 4 bases; unmatched junction bases: 9. The TCR beta cDNA libraries carried unique molecular identifiers. Each CDR3 protein gets one entry after TCRdb re-called the PCR reads with MiXCR. Of approximately 770,000 distinct CDR3 sequences listed, approximately 44% were seen once; the top ten hold 4.9%. Material: blood. V is TRBV5-1 and J is TRBJ1-2, with 8 bases identical to TRBD1. This receptor was obtained from a girl aged 5-17 years with multiple sclerosis. In DNA, the CDR3 is TGCGCCAGCAGCCCTCGAGGACAGGGCCCCTATGGCTACACCTTC. This gives the protein CASSPRGQGPYGYTF.